This T cell receptor (beta chain) emerged from a study of blood T cell repertoires in COVID-19. The assay was immunoSEQ multiplex PCR, and TCRdb's table has in-frame clones only and misses some. The top ten hold roughly 12% of the sample, which has 150,000 to 200,000 clones, roughly four fifths seen once. The CDR3 contains 15 residues. V lost 5 bases, J lost 0 bases, and 14 bases lay in between. Germline values: CDR1 SGHTA, CDR2 FQGNSA. The chain combines TRBV7-2 with TRBJ2-7; TRBD2 is a possible D gene (5 bases). The sample was peripheral blood. The TCR sequence derives from a woman of 80 years or more with COVID-19, enrolled during active disease. CDR3: CASSLRFTSSYEQYF. CDR3 coding DNA: TGTGCCAGCAGCCTACGTTTCACTAGCTCCTACGAGCAGTACTTC.